The 7 T cell receptor beta chains in this list originate from one sample, sequenced in a study of beta chain features in type 1 diabetes. These receptors are not linked to any known antigen. The isolated RNA, all of it, was reverse transcribed, so expressed TCRB transcripts were what got sequenced. This table comes from immunoSEQ multiplex PCR, and its TCRdb copy is limited to in-frame clones, with some not included. Of some 360,000 clones in the sample, around 9.6% were seen once. Study-wide findings and caveats: Patients with Type 1 diabetes showed moderately but significantly shorter TCRB CDR3s in all four CD4+ subsets.

The sample was central memory CD4+ T cells from blood. The receptors stem from a man aged 25 to 40 with type 1 diabetes.

This clone was found a few times. The chain uses TRBV7-9 and TRBJ2-7; tentatively, D is TRBD1 or TRBD2 (5 bases each). The CDR3 is 13 amino acids. CDR1 is SEHNR, CDR2 FQNEAQ, per germline (reference sequence). Deletions cut 6 bases from V and 4 bases from J, with 13 bases between. The CDR3 DNA sequence: TGTGCCAGCAGACATAGGGGAGAGTACGAGCAGTACTTC. Translation: CASRHRGEYEQYF.

In this sample, this clone turned up a few times. The J gene is TRBJ1-5, the V gene TRBV30, with D perhaps matching TRBD1 (5 bases). V lost 0 bases, J lost 3 bases, and 9 bases lay in between. Germline CDR1 and CDR2: GTSNPN and SVGIG (reference sequence). There are 14 residues in the CDR3. The CDR3 coding sequence is TGTGCCTGGAGTGTCCCAGGGAACAATCAGCCCCAGCATTTT. It specifies CAWSVPGNNQPQHF.

The CDR3 DNA follows: TGTGCCAGCAGCTTGTCGGCAGGTGGAAACACCATATATTTT. Protein product: CASSLSAGGNTIYF. The chain links TRBV7-3 to TRBJ1-3; D unresolved. The germline V gene encodes CDR1 SGHTA and CDR2 FQGTGA. Trimming removed 3 bases from V and 3 bases from J, with 9 bases in between. The CDR3 runs 14 residues.

The rearrangement links TRBV6-1 to TRBJ2-2; TRBD1 aligns across 8 bases. Germline CDR1 is MNHNS and CDR2 is SASEGT. The CDR3 is 14 amino acids. V dropped 8 bases and J dropped 7; count of bases not matched to a gene: 9. CDR3 amino acids: CASHSQGAGGELFF. CDR3 nucleotides: TGTGCCAGCCACAGTCAGGGGGCGGGCGGGGAGCTGTTTTTT.

This clone has only a few counts. The V call is TRBV2, the J call TRBJ2-3, with a tentative D call TRBD1 (5 bases). V was shortened by 9 bases and J by 1 base, with 14 bases between the two germline ends. Germline CDR1 and CDR2: SNHLY and FYNNEI. This CDR3 is 14 amino acids long. CDR3 residues: CASLRGSRTDTQYF. The CDR3 nucleotides are TGTGCCAGTCTTAGGGGCTCTCGCACAGATACGCAGTATTTT. Supplemented by reference TRBV2 and TRBJ2-3, the full variable domain reads EPEVTQTPSHQVTQMGQEVILRCVPISNHLYFYWYRQILGQKVEFLVSFYNNEISEKSEIFDDQFSVERPDGSNFTLKIRSTKLEDSAMYFCASLRGSRTDTQYFGPGTRLTVL.

This clone has just a few counts. The V call is TRBV4-2, the J call TRBJ1-3; D remains unclear. The CDR3 has 14 amino acids. Germline V gives CDR1 LGHNA, CDR2 YNFKEQ. V lost 0 bases, J lost 2 bases, and 5 bases lay in between. Here the CDR3 reads CASSQEDPGNTIYF. The CDR3 region has the DNA TGTGCCAGCAGCCAAGAGGACCCTGGAAACACCATATATTTT.

The gene calls are TRBV5-4 and TRBJ1-1, with D possibly matching TRBD1 (5 bases). V was clipped by 1 base and J by 3 bases, with 16 bases between them. The CDR3 covers 16 residues. From germline, CDR1 is SGHNT and CDR2 YYREEE (reference sequence). CDR3 nucleotide sequence: TGTGCCAGCAGCTTGTTAATGCCGGGGACGGACACTGAAGCTTTCTTT. As protein: CASSLLMPGTDTEAFF.